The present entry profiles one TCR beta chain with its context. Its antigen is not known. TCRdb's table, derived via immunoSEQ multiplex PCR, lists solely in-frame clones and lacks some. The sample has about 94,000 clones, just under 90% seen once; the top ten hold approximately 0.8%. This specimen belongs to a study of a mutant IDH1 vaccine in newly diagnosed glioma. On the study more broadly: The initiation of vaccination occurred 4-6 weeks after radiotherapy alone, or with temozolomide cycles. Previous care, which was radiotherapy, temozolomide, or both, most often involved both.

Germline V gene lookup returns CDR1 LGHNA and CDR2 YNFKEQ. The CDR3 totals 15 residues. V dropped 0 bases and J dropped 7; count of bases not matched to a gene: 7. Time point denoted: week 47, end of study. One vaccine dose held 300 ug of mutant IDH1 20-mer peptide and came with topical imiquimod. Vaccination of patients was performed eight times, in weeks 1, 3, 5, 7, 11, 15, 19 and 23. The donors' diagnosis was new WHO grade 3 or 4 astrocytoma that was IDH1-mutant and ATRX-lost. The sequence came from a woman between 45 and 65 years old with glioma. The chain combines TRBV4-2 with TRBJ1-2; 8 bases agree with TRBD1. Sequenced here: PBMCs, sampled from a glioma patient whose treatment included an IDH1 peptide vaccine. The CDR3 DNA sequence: TGTGCCAGCAGCCAAGATTACAGGGGGAGCGTTGGCTACACCTTC. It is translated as CASSQDYRGSVGYTF.